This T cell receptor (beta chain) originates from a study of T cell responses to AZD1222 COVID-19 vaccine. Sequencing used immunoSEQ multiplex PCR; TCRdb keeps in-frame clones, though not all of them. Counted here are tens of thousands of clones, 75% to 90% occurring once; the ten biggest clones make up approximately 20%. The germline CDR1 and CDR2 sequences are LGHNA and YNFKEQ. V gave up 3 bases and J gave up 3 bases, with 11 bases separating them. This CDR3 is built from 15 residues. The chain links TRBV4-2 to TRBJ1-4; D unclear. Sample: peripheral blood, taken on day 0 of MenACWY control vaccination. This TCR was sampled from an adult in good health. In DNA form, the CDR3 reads TGTGCCAGCAGCCAGCCCGGTGGGGCTAATGAAAAACTGTTTTTT. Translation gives CASSQPGGANEKLFF.